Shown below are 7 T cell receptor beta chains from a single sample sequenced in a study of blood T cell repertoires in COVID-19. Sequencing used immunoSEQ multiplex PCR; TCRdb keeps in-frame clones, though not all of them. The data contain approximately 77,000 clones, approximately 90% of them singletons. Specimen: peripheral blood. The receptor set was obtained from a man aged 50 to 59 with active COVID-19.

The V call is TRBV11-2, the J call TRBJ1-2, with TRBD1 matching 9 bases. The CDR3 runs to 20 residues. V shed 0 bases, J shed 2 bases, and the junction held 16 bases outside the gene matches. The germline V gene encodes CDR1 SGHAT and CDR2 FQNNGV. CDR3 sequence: CASSLDPGQGLLNLNYGYTF. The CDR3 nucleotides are TGTGCCAGCAGCTTAGACCCAGGACAGGGGCTTTTAAATCTAAACTATGGCTACACCTTC.

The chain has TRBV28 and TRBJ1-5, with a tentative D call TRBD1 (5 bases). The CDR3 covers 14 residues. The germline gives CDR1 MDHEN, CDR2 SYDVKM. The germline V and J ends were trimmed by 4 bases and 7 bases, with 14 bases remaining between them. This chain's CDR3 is CASSWAGLDQPQHF. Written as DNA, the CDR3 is TGTGCCAGCAGTTGGGCGGGACTCGACCAGCCCCAGCATTTT.

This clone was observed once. This chain's CDR3 is CASTPGSSYNSPLHF. The CDR3, as DNA: TGTGCCAGCACCCCCGGGAGCTCCTATAATTCACCCCTCCACTTT. V gene TRBV5-6 combines with J gene TRBJ1-6; D ambiguous. The V gene lost 6 bases and the J gene lost 0 bases, with 10 bases spanning the gap. Germline CDR1 is SGHDT and CDR2 is YYEEEE. The CDR3 extends over 15 amino acids.

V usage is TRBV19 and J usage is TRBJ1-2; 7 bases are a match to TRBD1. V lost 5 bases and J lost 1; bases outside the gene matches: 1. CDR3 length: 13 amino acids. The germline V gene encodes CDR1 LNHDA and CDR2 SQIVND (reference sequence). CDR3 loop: CASSGDSNYGYTF. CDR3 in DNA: TGTGCCAGTAGTGGGGACAGTAACTATGGCTACACCTTC.

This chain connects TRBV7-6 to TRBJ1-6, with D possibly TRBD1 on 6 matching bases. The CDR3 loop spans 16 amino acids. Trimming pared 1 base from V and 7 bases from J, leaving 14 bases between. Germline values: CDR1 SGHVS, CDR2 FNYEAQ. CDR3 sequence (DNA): TGTGCCAGCAGCTTAGAGGGGGGGCTGGTCAATTCACCCCTCCACTTT. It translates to CASSLEGGLVNSPLHF.

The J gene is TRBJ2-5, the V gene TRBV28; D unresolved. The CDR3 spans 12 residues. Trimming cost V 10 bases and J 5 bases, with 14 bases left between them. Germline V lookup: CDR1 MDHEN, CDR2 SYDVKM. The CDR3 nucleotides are TGTGCCACCCTCCCCTTCGGGGAGACCCAGTACTTC. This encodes CATLPFGETQYF.

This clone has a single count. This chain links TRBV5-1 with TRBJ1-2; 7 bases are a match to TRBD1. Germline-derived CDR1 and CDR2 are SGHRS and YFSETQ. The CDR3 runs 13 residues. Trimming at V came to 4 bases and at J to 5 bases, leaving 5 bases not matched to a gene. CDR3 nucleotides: TGCGCCAGCAGCGGGGGACAGCTGTATGGCTACACCTTC. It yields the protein CASSGGQLYGYTF.